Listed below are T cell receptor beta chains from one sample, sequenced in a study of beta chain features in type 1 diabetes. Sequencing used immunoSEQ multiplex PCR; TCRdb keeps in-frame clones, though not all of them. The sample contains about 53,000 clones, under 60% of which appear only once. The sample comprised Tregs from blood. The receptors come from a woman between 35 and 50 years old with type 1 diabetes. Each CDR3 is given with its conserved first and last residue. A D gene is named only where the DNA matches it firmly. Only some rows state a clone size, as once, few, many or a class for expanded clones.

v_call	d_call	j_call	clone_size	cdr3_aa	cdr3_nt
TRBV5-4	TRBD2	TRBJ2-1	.	CASSAGGVSLYNEQFF	TGTGCCAGCAGCGCGGGAGGGGTTAGCCTTTACAATGAGCAGTTCTTC
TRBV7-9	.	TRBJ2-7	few	CASSPTVTYEQYF	TGTGCCAGCAGCCCGACAGTTACCTACGAGCAGTACTTC
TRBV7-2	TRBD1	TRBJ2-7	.	CASSPRAGTGGYEQYF	TGTGCCAGCAGTCCGAGGGCGGGGACAGGGGGTTACGAGCAGTACTTC
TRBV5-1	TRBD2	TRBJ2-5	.	CASSSGLAEFQETQYF	TGCGCCAGCAGCTCGGGACTAGCGGAATTCCAAGAGACCCAGTACTTC
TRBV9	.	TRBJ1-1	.	CASSPGLTSMNTEAFF	TGTGCCAGCAGCCCCGGTCTCACCTCTATGAACACTGAAGCTTTCTTT
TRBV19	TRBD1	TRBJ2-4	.	CASGYRDRVVNIQYF	TGTGCCAGCGGCTACCGGGACAGGGTTGTGAACATTCAGTACTTC
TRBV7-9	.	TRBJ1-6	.	CASSLARGGGYNSPLHF	TGTGCCAGCAGCTTAGCGCGCGGGGGAGGCTATAATTCACCCCTCCACTTT
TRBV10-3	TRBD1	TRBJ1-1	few	CAIRTGGRYTEAFF	TGTGCCATCAGAACAGGGGGGAGGTACACTGAAGCTTTCTTT
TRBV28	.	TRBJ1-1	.	CASLPGGHNTEAFF	TGTGCCAGCCTCCCCGGGGGGCACAACACTGAAGCTTTCTTT
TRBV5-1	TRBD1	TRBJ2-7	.	CASRAGTGGRDEQYF	TGCGCCAGCCGTGCCGGGACAGGGGGCCGAGACGAGCAGTACTTC